The clone carrying this T cell receptor (beta chain) turned up a few times. Antigen specificity is unknown. This sample is drawn from a study of blood T cells in healthy people across ages. General study results and limits: A strong correlation between TCR beta diversity and naive T cell percentage was seen.

A sample-barcoded 5' primer and a J-beta primer mix were used in a second PCR of roughly 6 to 11 cycles. TCRdb independently ran MiXCR on the 5' RACE reads; one entry per CDR3 protein. Among roughly 800,000 distinct CDR3 sequences listed, about 26% were seen once. Peripheral blood was drawn, ten milliliters per donor. Trimming pared 1 base from V and 2 bases from J, leaving 8 bases between. Germline V gives CDR1 MGHRA, CDR2 YSYEKL. This CDR3 has 14 amino acids. The sample was also linked to a second study, of T cells of mothers and their children.

Sample: blood. The chain couples TRBV4-1 to TRBJ1-1; tentatively, D is TRBD1 (6 bases). The source of this sequence is a boy younger than 18 in good health. CDR3 loop: CASSQGDINTEAFF. The CDR3 DNA follows: TGCGCCAGCAGCCAAGGGGACATCAACACTGAAGCTTTCTTT.